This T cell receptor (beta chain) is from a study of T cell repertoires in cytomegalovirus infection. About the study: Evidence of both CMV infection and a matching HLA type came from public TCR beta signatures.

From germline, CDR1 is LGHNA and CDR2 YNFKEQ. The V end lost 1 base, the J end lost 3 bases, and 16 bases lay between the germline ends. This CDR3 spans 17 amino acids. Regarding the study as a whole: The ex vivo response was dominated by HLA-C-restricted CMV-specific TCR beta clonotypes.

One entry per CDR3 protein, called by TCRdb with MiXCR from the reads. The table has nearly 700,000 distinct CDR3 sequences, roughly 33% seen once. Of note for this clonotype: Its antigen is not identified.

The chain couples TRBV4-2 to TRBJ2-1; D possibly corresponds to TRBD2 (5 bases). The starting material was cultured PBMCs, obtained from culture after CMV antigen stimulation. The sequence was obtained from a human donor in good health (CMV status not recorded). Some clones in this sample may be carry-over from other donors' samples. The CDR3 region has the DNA TGTGCCAGCAGCCAAGCAGTGCAGACCGGGATCTACAATGAGCAGTTCTTC. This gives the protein CASSQAVQTGIYNEQFF.